The 13 T cell receptor beta chains reported below all come from one sample, sequenced in a study of cytomegalovirus exposure and HLA in healthy donors. The PCR used 60 Vbeta and 13 Jbeta primers. Sequenced by immunoSEQ multiplex PCR; TCRdb stores in-frame clones only, minus some. The sample shows 130,000 to 150,000 clones, approximately 79% of them seen only once. Sequenced material: PBMCs. The receptors originated from a man between 18 and 29 years old in good health and CMV-seropositive.

The chain links TRBV7-3 to TRBJ1-5; D is ambiguous. The germline gives CDR1 SGHTA, CDR2 FQGTGA. The length of the CDR3 is 15 residues. V lost 3 bases, J lost 3 bases, and 12 bases lay in between. CDR3 residues: CASSLGWQANQPQHF. CDR3 DNA: TGTGCCAGCAGCTTGGGTTGGCAGGCCAATCAGCCCCAGCATTTT.

In its sample, this clone was seen a few times. The gene calls are TRBV29-1 and TRBJ1-1; D unclear. V was pared by 7 bases and J by 8 bases, with 14 bases between. The CDR3 consists of 11 residues. Germline V gene sequence: CDR1 SQVTM, CDR2 ANQGSEA. The CDR3 region is CSGVDGGEAFF. The CDR3 DNA reads TGCAGCGGAGTTGATGGCGGAGAAGCTTTCTTT.

The chain uses TRBV19 and TRBJ2-1, with 8 nucleotides matching TRBD2. The CDR3 covers 18 residues. Germline-derived CDR1 and CDR2 are LNHDA and SQIVND (reference sequence). The V and J ends lost 7 bases and 2 bases, in that order; junction bases with no gene match: 16. CDR3 coding DNA: TGTGCCAGTATGGGACCTTCTCCGGGACTAGGACCCTACAATGAGCAGTTCTTC. This gives the protein CASMGPSPGLGPYNEQFF.

Details on this clone: This sample includes further DNA sequences coding for the same CDR3. V gene TRBV4-1 combines with J gene TRBJ2-3; the D gene is possibly TRBD1 (6 bases). V was trimmed by 6 bases and J by 14 bases, leaving 21 bases between them. This CDR3 region has 13 residues. Germline V lookup: CDR1 MGHRA, CDR2 YSYEKL. The CDR3 DNA is TGCGCCAGCAGTCCACAGGGCCCGGGTGGGTTGTATTTT. As protein: CASSPQGPGGLYF.

J is TRBJ2-7 and V is TRBV7-9, with 7 bases fitting TRBD1. CDR1 is SEHNR and CDR2 is FQNEAQ in the germline V gene (reference sequence). V was pared by 7 bases and J by 13 bases, with 13 bases of the junction left unmatched. The length of the CDR3 is 12 residues. The DNA of the CDR3 is TGTGCCAGCAATCAAGACCGGGACAGTCTTTACTTC. Its protein is CASNQDRDSLYF.

This chain joins TRBV19 and TRBJ1-3; TRBD1 aligns across 10 bases. The CDR3 extends over 16 amino acids. Trimming took 3 bases from V and 0 from J; bases not matched to a gene: 2. Per the germline V gene, CDR1 is LNHDA and CDR2 is SQIVND (reference sequence). The CDR3 protein is CASSIGTGASGNTIYF. CDR3 DNA sequence: TGTGCCAGTAGTATCGGGACAGGGGCCTCTGGAAACACCATATATTTT.

The chain joins TRBV27 to TRBJ2-7, with TRBD2 as a possible D gene (7 bases). The germline CDR1 and CDR2 sequences are MNHEY and SMNVEV (reference sequence). Deletions cut 7 bases from V and 4 bases from J, with 17 bases between. There are 14 residues in the CDR3. CDR3 bases: TGTGCCAGCACCCCTAGGGGGGGCGGGTACGAGCAGTACTTC. It specifies CASTPRGGGYEQYF.

The chain is built from TRBV5-4 and TRBJ2-1; 14 nucleotides align to TRBD2. Germline CDR1 SGHNT, CDR2 YYREEE (reference sequence). V was pared by 4 bases and J by 8 bases, with 5 bases of the junction left unmatched. The CDR3 totals 15 residues. CDR3 bases: TGTGCCAGCAGCCCACGACTAGCGGGAGGGTATGAGCAGTTCTTC. Its translation is CASSPRLAGGYEQFF.

The rearrangement joins TRBV9 to TRBJ1-2; D is undetermined. This CDR3 is built from 14 residues. Per germline, CDR1 SGDLS and CDR2 YYNGEE. The V gene lost 4 bases and the J gene lost 5 bases, with 15 bases spanning the gap. CDR3 loop: CASSTQAIGYGYTF. The CDR3 DNA reads TGTGCCAGCAGCACGCAGGCTATTGGGTATGGCTACACCTTC.

This clone was seen a few times. V usage is TRBV19 and J usage is TRBJ2-3; 12 bases are a match to TRBD2. CDR3 length equals 15 residues. The V gene's germline CDR1 is LNHDA and CDR2 SQIVND (reference sequence). V lost 5 bases, J lost 3 bases, and 3 bases stayed unmatched. CDR3 coding DNA: TGTGCCAGTAGTTTGACTAGCGGGAGAACAGATACGCAGTATTTT. It specifies CASSLTSGRTDTQYF.

The rearrangement links TRBV5-1 to TRBJ2-2, with no clear D. This CDR3 has 13 residues. Germline V gene sequence: CDR1 SGHRS, CDR2 YFSETQ. With 2 bases removed from V and 5 bases from J, the gap between germline ends came to 7 bases. CDR3 DNA: TGCGCCAGCAGCTTCTCGTTGACCGGGGAGCTGTTTTTT. Residues: CASSFSLTGELFF.

The chain has TRBV18 and TRBJ1-3, with TRBD1 matching 7 bases. There are 16 residues in the CDR3. V dropped 3 bases and J dropped 0; count of bases not matched to a gene: 5. The germline gives CDR1 KGHSH, CDR2 LQKENI. This CDR3 is CASSPADRLSGNTIYF. The CDR3 coding sequence is TGTGCCAGCTCACCCGCGGACAGGCTCTCTGGAAACACCATATATTTT.

In regard to this clone: Other DNA sequences in the sample encode the same CDR3. This chain links TRBV29-1 with TRBJ1-1; no reliable D call. Trimming took off 3 bases at V and 10 bases at J, with 12 bases between the two ends. In germline, CDR1 is SQVTM, CDR2 ANQGSEA. This CDR3 is 11 amino acids long. The CDR3 DNA follows: TGCAGCGTTGATGAGAGCTTTCGAGCTTTCTTT. Translated: CSVDESFRAFF.